The 5 T cell receptor beta chains listed next were all sequenced from one sample in a study of a mutant IDH1 vaccine in newly diagnosed glioma. Time point indicated: baseline, week 1 (first vaccination visit). Treatment indicated: pre-vaccination baseline after standard-of-care therapy. Measured with immunoSEQ multiplex PCR; TCRdb has only the in-frame clones, and not every one. The sample consists of fewer than 45,000 clones, around 80% of them appearing once. Sequenced here: PBMCs, sampled from a glioma patient treated with radiotherapy, temozolomide or both. Source of these receptors: a man aged 40-49 years with glioma. Some clones in this sample may be carry-over from other donors' samples.

The chain joins TRBV5-4 to TRBJ2-7; perhaps TRBD2 as D (6 bases). This CDR3 region has 15 residues. V was cut by 7 bases and J by 2 bases, with 19 bases left in between. Germline V gives CDR1 SGHNT, CDR2 YYREEE (reference sequence). The CDR3 DNA reads as TGTGCCAGCTCCCCCCGGGTAGGGGAGGCCTACGAGCAGTACTTC. Encoded protein: CASSPRVGEAYEQYF. The full variable domain, completed using reference TRBV5-4 and TRBJ2-7, is ETGVTQSPTHLIKTRGQQVTLRCSSQSGHNTVSWYQQALGQGPQFIFQYYREEENGRGNFPPRFSGLQFPNYSSELNVNALELDDSALYLCASSPRVGEAYEQYFGPGTRLTVT.

This chain joins TRBV4-1 and TRBJ2-7; a weak D match, TRBD2 (5 bases). The CDR3 length is 17 residues. The germline V and J ends were trimmed by 0 bases and 2 bases, with 17 bases remaining between them. CDR1 is MGHRA, CDR2 YSYEKL, per germline. In DNA, the CDR3 is TGCGCCAGCAGCCAAGACTTCTCCACCCTCGGGACCTACGAGCAGTACTTC. Its translation is CASSQDFSTLGTYEQYF.

This chain links TRBV4-2 with TRBJ2-4; the D call may be TRBD1 or TRBD2 (5 bases each). The CDR3 loop spans 14 amino acids. Between the trimmed V and J ends, which lost 0 bases and 9 bases, there was a span of 12 bases. Per germline, CDR1 LGHNA and CDR2 YNFKEQ. DNA of the CDR3: TGTGCCAGCAGCCAAGACTTAGAGAGGGGCATTCAGTACTTC. Translation: CASSQDLERGIQYF.

This rearrangement joins TRBV2 to TRBJ2-7, with TRBD1 matching 8 bases. The trim removed 1 base at V and 4 bases at J, leaving 9 bases unmatched. The length of the CDR3 is 16 residues. CDR1 and CDR2 from the germline V gene are SNHLY and FYNNEI. Here the CDR3 DNA reads TGTGCCAGCAGTGAAGACGGGACAGGTACGGGTTACGAGCAGTACTTC. It specifies CASSEDGTGTGYEQYF.

V usage is TRBV10-3 and J usage is TRBJ1-6; maybe TRBD1 (5 bases). Trimming left V 8 bases short and J 7 bases short, with 18 bases between. In germline, CDR1 is ENHRY, CDR2 SYGVKD. This CDR3 region has 15 residues. The CDR3 is CAIRIGSGANSPLHF. In DNA, the CDR3 is TGTGCCATCCGCATAGGGAGCGGGGCAAATTCACCCCTCCACTTT.